The 14 T cell receptor beta chains in this list originate from one sample, sequenced in a study of blood T cell repertoires in COVID-19. The protocol was immunoSEQ multiplex PCR, while the TCRdb copy is restricted to in-frame clones and leaves out a portion. The table includes roughly 100,000 clones, 60% to 80% detected once. Sequences were obtained from peripheral blood. These receptors originate from a man in his sixties with active or convalescent COVID-19.

This clone came up once. The chain employs TRBV5-5 and TRBJ1-2; tentative D call: TRBD1 (5 bases). Trimming stripped 0 bases from V and 4 bases from J, with 13 bases between. Germline assignment: CDR1 SGHKS and CDR2 YYEKEE (reference sequence). The CDR3 length is 15 residues. CDR3 loop: CASSLGGWTPYGYTF. Here the CDR3 DNA reads TGTGCCAGCAGCTTGGGAGGTTGGACACCCTATGGCTACACCTTC.

The V gene is TRBV2, the J gene TRBJ2-1, with TRBD2 as a possible D gene (5 bases). The length of the CDR3 is 14 residues. V was shortened by 6 bases and J by 4 bases, with 13 bases between the two germline ends. Germline CDR1 SNHLY, CDR2 FYNNEI. The CDR3 DNA sequence: TGTGCCAGCAGGCCGGACTTCCCGTACAATGAGCAGTTCTTC. As protein: CASRPDFPYNEQFF.

The chain joins TRBV7-2 to TRBJ1-2, with D uncertain. Trimming removed 5 bases at V and 7 bases at J, with 17 bases between. Germline V lookup: CDR1 SGHTA, CDR2 FQGNSA. There are 14 residues in the CDR3. The CDR3 is CASSPREGASGYTF. The CDR3 region has the DNA TGTGCCAGCAGCCCGAGGGAGGGCGCTAGTGGCTACACCTTC.

The rearrangement links TRBV27 to TRBJ2-2; D unclear. This CDR3 is built from 13 residues. Trimming took off 3 bases at V and 4 bases at J, with 6 bases between the two ends. CDR1 MNHEY and CDR2 SMNVEV come from the germline V gene (reference sequence). This CDR3 reads CASSFRGTGELFF. CDR3 nucleotide sequence: TGTGCCAGCAGTTTTAGAGGCACCGGGGAGCTGTTTTTT.

The chain is built from TRBV19 and TRBJ2-3; D remains ambiguous. V was pared by 5 bases and J by 2 bases, with 5 bases between. Germline V gene sequence: CDR1 LNHDA, CDR2 SQIVND (reference sequence). The CDR3 consists of 12 residues. The CDR3 bases are TGTGCCAGTAGTGGCCTCACAGATACGCAGTATTTT. Its protein is CASSGLTDTQYF.

J is TRBJ1-2 and V is TRBV15; D perhaps matches TRBD1 (6 bases). Per the germline V gene, CDR1 is LNHNV and CDR2 is YYDKDF (reference sequence). CDR3 length: 14 amino acids. The V end was cut by 5 bases, the J end by 4 bases, with 14 bases between. CDR3 sequence reads: CATSGRGVGYGYTF. The CDR3 DNA follows: TGTGCCACCAGCGGCAGGGGAGTAGGCTATGGCTACACCTTC.

In this sample, this clone turned up a few times. The chain carries TRBV5-6 and TRBJ2-7, with 9 bases fitting TRBD1. The CDR3 spans 14 residues. Germline CDR1 is SGHDT and CDR2 is YYEEEE. V trimming: 2 bases; J trimming: 6 bases; junction bases outside the gene matches: 6. The CDR3 coding sequence is TGTGCCAGCAGCTTTGGACAGGGGATCTCCGAGCAGTACTTC. Translating it yields CASSFGQGISEQYF.

This clone has just one count. The chain couples TRBV15 to TRBJ2-7; TRBD2 might be the D (6 bases). Germline CDR1 LNHNV, CDR2 YYDKDF (reference sequence). V lost 4 bases and J 7 bases, leaving 17 bases between the germline ends. The CDR3 runs to 14 residues. This chain's CDR3 is CATSTGDSRREQYF. The CDR3, as DNA: TGTGCCACCAGCACGGGGGACTCCCGGAGGGAGCAGTACTTC.

This clone was seen a few times. The CDR3 bases are TGTGCCGCAGCCCAAGGCGGGGGCTACGAGCAGTACTTC. This sequence encodes CAAAQGGGYEQYF. The chain joins TRBV19 to TRBJ2-7, with TRBD2 matching over 7 bases. The V gene end was trimmed by 11 bases and the J gene end by 3 bases; junction bases not matched to a gene: 10. The CDR3 spans 13 residues. From germline, CDR1 is LNHDA and CDR2 SQIVND (reference sequence).

The CDR3 DNA sequence: TGTGCCAGCAGCCAAGGGACTAGTTACAATGAGCAGTTCTTC. This sequence encodes CASSQGTSYNEQFF. The chain has TRBV3-1 (or the pseudogene TRBV3-2) and TRBJ2-1, with TRBD2 matching 7 bases. V shed 1 base, J shed 4 bases, and the junction held 1 base outside the gene matches. The CDR3 length is 14 residues. Germline loops: CDR1 LGHDT, CDR2 YNNKEL (reference sequence).

V and J are TRBV4-1 and TRBJ2-1, with 8 bases that match TRBD1. The CDR3 has 20 amino acids. Germline V gives CDR1 MGHRA, CDR2 YSYEKL. Trimming cost V 0 bases and J 0 bases; bases outside gene matches: 13. The CDR3 reads CASSQESTGTGASSYNEQFF. The CDR3 nucleotides are TGCGCCAGCAGCCAAGAATCTACCGGGACAGGCGCCAGCTCCTACAATGAGCAGTTCTTC.

In this sample, this clone turned up once. The chain links TRBV28 to TRBJ2-5, with 9 bases that match TRBD2. Looked up from germline, CDR1 is MDHEN and CDR2 is SYDVKM. The CDR3 sequence is 12 residues long. The trim removed 6 bases at V and 4 bases at J, leaving 0 bases unmatched. The CDR3, as DNA: TGTGCCAGCAGGACTAGCGGAGAGACCCAGTACTTC. Amino acid sequence: CASRTSGETQYF.

The V gene is TRBV4-2, the J gene TRBJ1-2; 7 nucleotides align to TRBD1. Germline V gene sequence: CDR1 LGHNA, CDR2 YNFKEQ. The CDR3 has 17 amino acids. The V and J ends lost 0 bases and 8 bases, in that order; junction bases with no gene match: 15. CDR3: CASSQDLLGQKAGGYTF. The DNA for the CDR3 is TGTGCCAGCAGCCAAGATCTACTGGGACAGAAGGCTGGCGGCTACACCTTC.

The V gene is TRBV19, the J gene TRBJ1-5, with TRBD1 as a possible D gene (5 bases). The V and J ends lost 4 bases and 1 base respectively, with 11 bases between them. Germline V CDR1 and CDR2: LNHDA, SQIVND (reference sequence). This CDR3 is 15 amino acids long. The CDR3 coding sequence is TGTGCCAGTAGTACCTGGGGGGGGAGCAATCAGCCCCAGCATTTT. Its protein product is CASSTWGGSNQPQHF.